The sequence of this TCR beta chain was determined in a study of cytomegalovirus exposure and HLA in healthy donors. Study-level background: In an earlier analysis, around 100 million unique TCR beta sequences were found from some 200 million T cells.

The CDR3 length is 14 residues. CDR1 and CDR2 from the germline V gene are MNHEY and SVGAGI. Trimming removed 6 bases at V and 3 bases at J, with 14 bases between. The table lists this clone with a few counts. What it binds is unknown. A multiplex PCR was run with 60 Vbeta primers and 13 Jbeta primers. TCRdb keeps only in-frame clones here, not all; method: immunoSEQ multiplex PCR. The repertoire consists of some 150,000 clones, with 75% to 85% occurring once and the leading ten covering about 10%. Whole-study results and caveats: In a later analysis, HLA-C alleles had the fewest associated TCRs, DRB1 alleles the most.

Sequencing was carried out using PBMCs. The chain links TRBV6-5 to TRBJ2-5; D perhaps matches TRBD2 (5 bases). The TCR comes from a middle-aged man in good health and CMV-seropositive. The CDR3 DNA follows: TGTGCCAGCAGGCTACGCATGAGGGAAGAGACCCAGTACTTC. Its translation: CASRLRMREETQYF.